A single sample gave rise to the 18 T cell receptor beta chains below, sequenced in a study of blood T cell repertoires in COVID-19. Produced via immunoSEQ multiplex PCR; TCRdb's table is partial and in-frame only. The table includes under 80,000 clones, roughly 80% detected once. Input material: peripheral blood. Receptors originate from a woman of 80 years or more with active or convalescent COVID-19.

J is TRBJ1-1 and V is TRBV18; no definite D call. Deletions cut 3 bases from V and 0 bases from J, with 8 bases between. From germline, CDR1 is KGHSH and CDR2 LQKENI. The CDR3 length is 14 residues. CDR3 DNA: TGTGCCAGCTCACCGGCCAGATTGAACACTGAAGCTTTCTTT. It is translated as CASSPARLNTEAFF.

The chain combines TRBV10-3 with TRBJ2-5, with 10 bases lining up with TRBD1. The germline V gene has CDR1 ENHRY and CDR2 SYGVKD. V was pared by 4 bases and J by 2 bases, with 4 bases of the junction left unmatched. There are 15 residues in the CDR3. For the CDR3, the DNA is TGTGCCATCAGTGGACAGGGGGCCGGGCAAGAGACCCAGTACTTC. It yields the protein CAISGQGAGQETQYF.

The chain is built from TRBV19 and TRBJ1-2; D not resolved. The V gene lost 3 bases and the J gene lost 0 bases, with 8 bases spanning the gap. The CDR3 covers 14 residues. In germline, CDR1 is LNHDA, CDR2 SQIVND (reference sequence). CDR3 bases: TGTGCCAGTAGTATTTGGCAAGCTAACTATGGCTACACCTTC. Translation gives CASSIWQANYGYTF.

In this sample, this clone turned up a few times. The rearrangement links TRBV30 to TRBJ1-2; 8 bases match TRBD1. V lost 5 bases, J lost 7 bases, and 12 bases stayed unmatched. Germline V gene data show CDR1 as GTSNPN and CDR2 as SVGIG (reference sequence). The CDR3 runs to 14 residues. The CDR3 DNA reads as TGTGCCTGGGTTTACGGGGCAGGGGGCAGTGGCTACACCTTC. It is translated as CAWVYGAGGSGYTF.

The V call is TRBV28, the J call TRBJ1-4; TRBD1 might be the D (5 bases). The CDR3 is 17 residues long. CDR1 is MDHEN, CDR2 SYDVKM, per germline. V lost 2 bases, J lost 8 bases, and 21 bases lay in between. CDR3 bases: TGTGCCAGCAGTTTAGTTTTTTTCGGGGGGGAAGGGGAAAAACTGTTTTTT. Protein sequence: CASSLVFFGGEGEKLFF.

For this clone: Relative to the germline gene, one junction end is altered; a read error may explain this. V gene TRBV6-5 combines with J gene TRBJ2-7; a weak D match, TRBD1 (5 bases). The CDR3 loop spans 11 amino acids. Germline assignment: CDR1 MNHEY and CDR2 SVGAGI. The CDR3 region has the DNA TGTGCCAGCAGGGCAGGGTACGGGCAGTACTTC. Its protein is CASRAGYGQYF.

The V and J genes are TRBV24-1 and TRBJ1-5, with 7 bases matching TRBD1. V lost 2 bases and J lost 0; bases outside the gene matches: 9. Per germline, CDR1 KGHDR and CDR2 SFDVKD. There are 18 residues in the CDR3. In nucleotides, the CDR3 is TGTGCCACCAGTGATTCCCGGGACAGATTTTATAGCAATCAGCCCCAGCATTTT. Its protein product is CATSDSRDRFYSNQPQHF.

CDR3 region: CAISEFGRDGYTF. CDR3 DNA sequence: TGTGCCATCAGTGAGTTTGGCAGGGATGGCTACACCTTC. This rearrangement joins TRBV10-3 to TRBJ1-2; D might be TRBD1 (5 bases). The CDR3 is 13 amino acids. V lost 1 base and J lost 6, with 9 bases in between. Germline lookup yields CDR1 ENHRY and CDR2 SYGVKD.

This clone has just a few counts. This chain uses TRBV7-6 with TRBJ1-5; D call uncertain. The V end lost 1 base, the J end lost 1 base, and 11 bases lay between the germline ends. The CDR3 consists of 16 residues. Per germline, CDR1 SGHVS and CDR2 FNYEAQ. The CDR3 reads CASSLGAQPSNQPQHF. DNA of the CDR3: TGTGCCAGCAGCTTAGGGGCACAGCCGAGCAATCAGCCCCAGCATTTT.

This chain uses TRBV11-2 with TRBJ1-2; no clear D gene. The germline V gene has CDR1 SGHAT and CDR2 FQNNGV. The ends were cut back, 6 bases at V and 7 bases at J, with 18 bases in the middle. This CDR3 has 14 residues. CDR3 sequence (DNA): TGTGCCAGCAGTTCGTCGAGGGATACGCGTGGCTACACCTTC. It is translated as CASSSSRDTRGYTF.

The V and J genes are TRBV6-5 and TRBJ1-1; 8 bases map to TRBD1. CDR1 and CDR2 (germline): MNHEY, SVGAGI. The CDR3 sequence is 12 residues long. V was pared by 10 bases and J by 4 bases, with 5 bases of the junction left unmatched. The CDR3 DNA follows: TGTGCCACCACAGGGGGGGGCACTGAAGCTTTCTTT. Protein product: CATTGGGTEAFF.

This sequence joins TRBV2 and TRBJ2-2; 9 bases fit TRBD2. V trimming: 8 bases; J trimming: 7 bases; junction bases outside the gene matches: 5. Germline loops: CDR1 SNHLY, CDR2 FYNNEI. This CDR3 is 13 amino acids long. The CDR3 loop is CASRREGIGELFF. CDR3 in DNA: TGTGCCAGCCGGCGGGAGGGAATCGGGGAGCTGTTTTTT.

This clone showed up just once. The chain uses TRBV18 and TRBJ1-1; TRBD1 agrees at 9 bases. There are 18 residues in the CDR3. V gave up 3 bases and J gave up 4 bases; unmatched junction bases: 15. Germline V gene lookup returns CDR1 KGHSH and CDR2 LQKENI. The CDR3: CASSPVITSRTGATEAFF. CDR3 in DNA: TGTGCCAGCTCACCCGTGATAACCTCTCGGACAGGGGCCACTGAAGCTTTCTTT.

The rearrangement joins TRBV4-3 to TRBJ2-3; 8 bases fit TRBD2. The CDR3 is 18 amino acids. Germline V gene lookup returns CDR1 LGHNA and CDR2 YSLEER. The trim removed 3 bases at V and 10 bases at J, leaving 21 bases unmatched. The CDR3 DNA is TGCGCCAGCAGCCAGAGACGGGACGGAACTGGGTCCGGGGGGGCGCAGTATTTT. Translation gives CASSQRRDGTGSGGAQYF.

V is TRBV21-1 and J is TRBJ2-3; TRBD2 is the table's D call and was not checked against the DNA. TRBV21-1 is termed a pseudogene. The CDR3 totals 15 residues. The CDR3 DNA reads TGTGCCAGCAGCAAGGAGGGACTCCGCACAGATACGCAGTATTTT. The encoded protein is CASSKEGLRTDTQYF.

V usage is TRBV10-2 and J usage is TRBJ2-2, with D perhaps TRBD1 (5 bases). V was clipped by 6 bases and J by 3 bases, with 8 bases between them. The CDR3 is 13 residues long. Germline assignment: CDR1 WSHSY and CDR2 SAAADI. Here the CDR3 reads CASRDMYTGELFF. The CDR3 nucleotides are TGCGCCAGCAGGGACATGTACACCGGGGAGCTGTTTTTT.

V usage is TRBV28 and J usage is TRBJ2-2, with a weak D call TRBD1 (5 bases). This CDR3 contains 13 residues. Germline V lookup: CDR1 MDHEN, CDR2 SYDVKM. The V end was cut by 11 bases, the J end by 1 base, with 11 bases between. The CDR3 DNA reads TGTGCCGTGACAGCCGGGAACACCGGGGAGCTGTTTTTT. Its translation is CAVTAGNTGELFF.

V is TRBV7-9 and J is TRBJ2-7, with 15 nucleotides matching TRBD2. CDR3 size: 14 residues. Per the germline V gene, CDR1 is SEHNR and CDR2 is FQNEAQ (reference sequence). The V segment lost 4 bases and the J segment 7 bases; nucleotides outside the gene matches: 2. CDR3 DNA sequence: TGTGCCAGCAGCTCCGGGACTAGCGGGAGGGAGCAGTACTTC. It encodes CASSSGTSGREQYF.